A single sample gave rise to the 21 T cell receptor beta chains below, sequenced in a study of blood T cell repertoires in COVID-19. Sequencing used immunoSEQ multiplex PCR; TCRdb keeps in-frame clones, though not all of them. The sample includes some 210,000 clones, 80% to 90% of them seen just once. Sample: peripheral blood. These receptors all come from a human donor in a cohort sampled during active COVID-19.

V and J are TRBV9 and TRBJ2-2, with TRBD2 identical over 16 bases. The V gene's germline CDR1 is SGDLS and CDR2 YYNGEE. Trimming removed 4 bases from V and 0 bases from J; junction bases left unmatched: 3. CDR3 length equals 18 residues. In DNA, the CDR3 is TGTGCCAGCAGCCCGGGACTAGCGGGAGGGTCGAACACCGGGGAGCTGTTTTTT. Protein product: CASSPGLAGGSNTGELFF. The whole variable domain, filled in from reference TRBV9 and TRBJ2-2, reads DSGVTQTPKHLITATGQRVTLRCSPRSGDLSVYWYQQSLDQGLQFLIQYYNGEERAKGNILERFSAQQFPDLHSELNLSSLELGDSALYFCASSPGLAGGSNTGELFFGEGSRLTVL.

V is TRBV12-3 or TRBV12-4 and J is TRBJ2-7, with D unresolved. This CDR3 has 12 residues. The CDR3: CSTPRPIYEQYV. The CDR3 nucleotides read TGTAGCACCCCCCGTCCGATATACGAGCAGTACGTC.

The CDR3 loop is CASSQAGRGELFF. The CDR3 DNA reads TGTGCCAGCAGCCAAGCCGGGAGGGGCGAACTGTTTTTT. The chain uses TRBV4-2 and TRBJ1-4, with TRBD1 as a possible D gene (5 bases). Per germline, CDR1 LGHNA and CDR2 YNFKEQ. Trimming stripped 1 base from V and 12 bases from J, with 12 bases between. The CDR3 contains 13 residues.

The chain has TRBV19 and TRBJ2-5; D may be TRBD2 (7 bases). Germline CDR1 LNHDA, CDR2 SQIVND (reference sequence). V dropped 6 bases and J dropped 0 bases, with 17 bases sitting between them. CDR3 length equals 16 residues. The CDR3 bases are TGTGCCAGTAGCCGGGGAGGGGGAAGGTACCAAGAGACCCAGTACTTC. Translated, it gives CASSRGGGRYQETQYF.

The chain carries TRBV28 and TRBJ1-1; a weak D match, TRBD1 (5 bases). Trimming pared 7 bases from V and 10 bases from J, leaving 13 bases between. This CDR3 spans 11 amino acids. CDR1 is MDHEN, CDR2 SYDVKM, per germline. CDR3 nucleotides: TGTGCCAGCATATCGGGGGGTGCAGCTTTCTTT. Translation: CASISGGAAFF.

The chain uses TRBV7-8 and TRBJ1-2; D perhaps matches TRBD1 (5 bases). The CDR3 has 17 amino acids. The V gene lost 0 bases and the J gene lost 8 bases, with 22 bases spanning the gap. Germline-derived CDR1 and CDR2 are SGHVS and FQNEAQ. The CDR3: CASSLAGVLLTQRGYTF. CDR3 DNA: TGTGCCAGCAGCTTAGCAGGGGTCCTACTCACACAACGAGGCTACACCTTC.

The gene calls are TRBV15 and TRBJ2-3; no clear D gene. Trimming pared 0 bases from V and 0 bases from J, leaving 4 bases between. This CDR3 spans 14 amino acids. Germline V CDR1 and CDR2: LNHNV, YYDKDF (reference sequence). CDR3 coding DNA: TGTGCCACCAGCAGAGACCCTAGCACAGATACGCAGTATTTT. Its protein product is CATSRDPSTDTQYF.

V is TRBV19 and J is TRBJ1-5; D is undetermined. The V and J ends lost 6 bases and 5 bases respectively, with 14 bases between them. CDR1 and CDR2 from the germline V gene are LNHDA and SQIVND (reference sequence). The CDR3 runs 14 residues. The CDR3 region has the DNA TGTGCCAGTAGCCTGGGTCCCGGGGATCAGCCCCAGCATTTT. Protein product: CASSLGPGDQPQHF.

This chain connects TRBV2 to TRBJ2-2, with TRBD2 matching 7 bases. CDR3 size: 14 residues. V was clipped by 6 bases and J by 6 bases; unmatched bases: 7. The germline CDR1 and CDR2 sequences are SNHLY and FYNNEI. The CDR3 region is CASRSGTQAGELFF. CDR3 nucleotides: TGTGCCAGCAGAAGCGGGACTCAGGCCGGGGAGCTGTTTTTT.

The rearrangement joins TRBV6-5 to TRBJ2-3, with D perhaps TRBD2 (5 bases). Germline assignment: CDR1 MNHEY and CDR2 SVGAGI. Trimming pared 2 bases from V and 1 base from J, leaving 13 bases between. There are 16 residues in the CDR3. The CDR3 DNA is TGTGCCAGCAGTTACGACGAGGGTGTAGGCACAGATACGCAGTATTTT. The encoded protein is CASSYDEGVGTDTQYF.

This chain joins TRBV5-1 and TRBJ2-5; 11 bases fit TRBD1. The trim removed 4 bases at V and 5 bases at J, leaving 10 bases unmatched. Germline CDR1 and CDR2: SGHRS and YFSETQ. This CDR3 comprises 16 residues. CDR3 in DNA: TGCGCCAGCAGCGGGCGGACAGGGGGCGCAGGGGAGACCCAGTACTTC. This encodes CASSGRTGGAGETQYF.

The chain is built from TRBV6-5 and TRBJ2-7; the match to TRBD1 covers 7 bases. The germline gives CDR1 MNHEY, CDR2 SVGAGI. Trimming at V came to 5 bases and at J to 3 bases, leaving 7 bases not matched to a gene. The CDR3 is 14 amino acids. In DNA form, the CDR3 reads TGTGCCAGCAGTCAAACAGGGGTTAACTACGAGCAGTACGTC. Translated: CASSQTGVNYEQYV.

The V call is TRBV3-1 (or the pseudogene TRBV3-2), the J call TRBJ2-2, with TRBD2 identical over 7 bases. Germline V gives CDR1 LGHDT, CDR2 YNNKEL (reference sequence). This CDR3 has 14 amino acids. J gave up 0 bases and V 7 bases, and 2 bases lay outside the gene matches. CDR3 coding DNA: TGTGCCAGCACTAGCGGTCCGAACACCGGGGAGCTGTTTTTT. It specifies CASTSGPNTGELFF.

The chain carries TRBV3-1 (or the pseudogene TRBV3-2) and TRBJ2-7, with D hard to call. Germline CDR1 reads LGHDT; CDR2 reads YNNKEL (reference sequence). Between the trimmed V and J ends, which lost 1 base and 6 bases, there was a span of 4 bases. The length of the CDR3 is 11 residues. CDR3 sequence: CASSQGVEQYF. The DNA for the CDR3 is TGTGCCAGCAGCCAAGGAGTCGAGCAGTACTTC.

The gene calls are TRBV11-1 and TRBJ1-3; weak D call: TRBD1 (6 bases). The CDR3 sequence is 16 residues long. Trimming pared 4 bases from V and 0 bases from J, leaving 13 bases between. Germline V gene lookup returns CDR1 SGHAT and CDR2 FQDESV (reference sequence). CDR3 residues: CASSSQDSGSGNTIYF. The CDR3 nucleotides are TGTGCCAGCAGCTCCCAGGACAGCGGCTCTGGAAACACCATATATTTT. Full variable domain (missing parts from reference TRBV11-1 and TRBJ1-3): EAEVAQSPRYKITEKSQAVAFWCDPISGHATLYWYRQILGQGPELLVQFQDESVVDDSQLPKDRFSAERLKGVDSTLKIQPAELGDSAMYLCASSSQDSGSGNTIYFGEGSWLTVV.

The CDR3 protein is CASSRGTGINQPQHF. The CDR3 region has the DNA TGTGCCAGCTCACGCGGGACAGGGATCAATCAGCCCCAGCATTTT. The rearrangement joins TRBV18 to TRBJ1-5; 9 bases align to TRBD1. V trimming: 4 bases; J trimming: 3 bases; junction bases outside the gene matches: 4. This CDR3 region has 15 residues. Germline assignment: CDR1 KGHSH and CDR2 LQKENI.

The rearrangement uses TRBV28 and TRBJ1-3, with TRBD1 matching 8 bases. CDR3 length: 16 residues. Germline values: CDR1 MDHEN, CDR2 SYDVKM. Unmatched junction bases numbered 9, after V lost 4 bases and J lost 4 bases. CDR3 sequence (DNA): TGTGCCAGCAGTTCAACCGGGACAGGAACGGGAAACACCATATATTTT. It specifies CASSSTGTGTGNTIYF.

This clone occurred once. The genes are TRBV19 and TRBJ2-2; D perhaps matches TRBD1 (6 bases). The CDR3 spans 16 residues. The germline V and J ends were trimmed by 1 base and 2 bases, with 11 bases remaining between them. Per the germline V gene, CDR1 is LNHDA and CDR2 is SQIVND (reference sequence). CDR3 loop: CASSIGGQINTGELFF. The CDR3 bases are TGTGCCAGTAGTATAGGAGGACAGATTAACACCGGGGAGCTGTTTTTT.

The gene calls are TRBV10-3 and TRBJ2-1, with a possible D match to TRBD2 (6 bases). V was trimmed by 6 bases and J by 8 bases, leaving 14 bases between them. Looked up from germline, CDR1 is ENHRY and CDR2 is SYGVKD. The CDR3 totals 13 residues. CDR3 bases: TGTGCCATCAGGCGGGAAGGTCGGGATGAGCAGTTCTTC. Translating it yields CAIRREGRDEQFF.

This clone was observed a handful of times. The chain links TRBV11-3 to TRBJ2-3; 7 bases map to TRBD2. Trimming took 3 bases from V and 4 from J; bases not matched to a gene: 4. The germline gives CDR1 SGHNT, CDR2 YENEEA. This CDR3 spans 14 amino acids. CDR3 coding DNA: TGTGCCAGCAGCTTTAGGGCGGGGGCAGATACGCAGTATTTT. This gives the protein CASSFRAGADTQYF.

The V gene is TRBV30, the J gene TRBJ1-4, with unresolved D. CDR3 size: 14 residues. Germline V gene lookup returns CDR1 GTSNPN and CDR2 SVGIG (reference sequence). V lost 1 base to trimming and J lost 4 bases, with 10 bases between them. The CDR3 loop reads CAWSGNSHNEKLFF. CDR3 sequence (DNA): TGTGCCTGGAGTGGAAACAGTCATAATGAAAAACTGTTTTTT.